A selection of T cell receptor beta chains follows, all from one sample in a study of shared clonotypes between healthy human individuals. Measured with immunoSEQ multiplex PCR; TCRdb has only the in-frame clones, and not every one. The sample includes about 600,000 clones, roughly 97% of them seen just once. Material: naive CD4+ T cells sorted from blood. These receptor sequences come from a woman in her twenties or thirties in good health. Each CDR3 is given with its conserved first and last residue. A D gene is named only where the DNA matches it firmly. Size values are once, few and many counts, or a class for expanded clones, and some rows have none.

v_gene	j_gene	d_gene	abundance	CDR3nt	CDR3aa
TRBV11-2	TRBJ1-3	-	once	TGTGCCAGCAGCTTAGTCCTGTTGTATGGGGCGGATGGAAACACCATATATTTT	CASSLVLLYGADGNTIYF
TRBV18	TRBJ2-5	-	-	TGTGCCAGCTCACCACTTCAGGAACAAGAGACCCAGTACTTC	CASSPLQEQETQYF
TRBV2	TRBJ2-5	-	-	TGTGCCAGCAGAAAGTCTGCGACCGAGACCCAGTACTTC	CASRKSATETQYF
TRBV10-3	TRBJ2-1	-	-	TGTGCCATCAGTGAGGGGTTCGTGACAGGCTCCTACAATGAGCAGTTCTTC	CAISEGFVTGSYNEQFF
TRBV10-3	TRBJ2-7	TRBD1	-	TGTGCCATCAGTGAGTCAAGAGGGGGCGACGAGCAGTACTTC	CAISESRGGDEQYF
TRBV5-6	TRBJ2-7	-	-	TGTGCCAGCAGCGTGGGAATGGGGGGCCCGGCCAGCTCCTACGAGCAGTACTTC	CASSVGMGGPASSYEQYF
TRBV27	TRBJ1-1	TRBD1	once	TGTGCCAGCAGTTCGAGTCGACAGGGACGAACTGAAGCTTTCTTT	CASSSSRQGRTEAFF
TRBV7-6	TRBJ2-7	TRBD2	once	TGTGCCAGCAGCCACAGTCGAGCGGGAGGAGCCGAGCAGTACTTC	CASSHSRAGGAEQYF
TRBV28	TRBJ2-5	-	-	TGTGCCAGCGGGTGGGTAGAGACCCAGTACTTC	CASGWVETQYF
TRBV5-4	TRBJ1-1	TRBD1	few	TGTGCCAGCAGCTTACAGGGGGCGCAGACTGAAGCTTTCTTT	CASSLQGAQTEAFF
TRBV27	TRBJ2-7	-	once	TGTGCCAGCAGTTTAGGTCGCGGTACCTACGAGCAGTACTTC	CASSLGRGTYEQYF
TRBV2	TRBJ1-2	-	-	TGTGCCAGCAGGCGGGGGGGAAGCAACTATGGCTACACCTTC	CASRRGGSNYGYTF
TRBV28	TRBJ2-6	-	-	TGTGCCAGCTCCGTGACAGGAGCCTACTCTGGGGCCAACGTCCTGACTTTC	CASSVTGAYSGANVLTF
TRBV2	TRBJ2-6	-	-	TGTGCCAGCAGTGGTTTAGGGGGGTCTGGGGCCAACGTCCTGACTTTC	CASSGLGGSGANVLTF
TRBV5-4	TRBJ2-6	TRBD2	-	TGTGCCAGCATAGCGGGAGGGTCCACCTCTGGGGCCAACGTCCTGACTTTC	CASIAGGSTSGANVLTF
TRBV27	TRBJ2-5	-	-	TGTGCCAGCCATTCTACAGCGGGCCCAGTTGAGACCCAGTACTTC	CASHSTAGPVETQYF
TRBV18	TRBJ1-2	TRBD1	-	TGTGCCAGCTCACCCCCGGGACAGGGTGGCTACACCTTC	CASSPPGQGGYTF
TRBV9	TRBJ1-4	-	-	TGTGCCAGCAGCGTAGGGTCAACTAATGAAAAACTGTTTTTT	CASSVGSTNEKLFF
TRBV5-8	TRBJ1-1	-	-	TGTGCCAGCAGCTTGGTGAGGAGTCGGTGGCCCAACACTGAAGCTTTCTTT	CASSLVRSRWPNTEAFF
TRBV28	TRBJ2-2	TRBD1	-	TGTGCCAGCAGTGTCATAGGCGGGACAGGGATCACCGGGGAGCTGTTTTTT	CASSVIGGTGITGELFF
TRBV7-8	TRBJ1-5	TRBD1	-	TGTGCCAGCAGCTTAGCCAGTGTAGGACAGGGGAATCGTCAGCCCCAGCATTTT	CASSLASVGQGNRQPQHF
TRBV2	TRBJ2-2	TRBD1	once	TGTGCCAGCAGTGAACTTGGGACAGCGAACACCGGGGAGCTGTTTTTT	CASSELGTANTGELFF
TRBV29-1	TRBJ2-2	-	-	TGCAGCGTTTCCCCCCAGAACACCGGGGAGCTGTTTTTT	CSVSPQNTGELFF
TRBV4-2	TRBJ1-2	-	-	TGTGCCAGCAGCTTCGGGGAAGCCGGTGGCTACACCTTC	CASSFGEAGGYTF
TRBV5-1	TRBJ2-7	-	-	TGCGCCAGTCACAGGGAGGGCTACGAGCAGTACTTC	CASHREGYEQYF
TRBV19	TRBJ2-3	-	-	TGTGCCAGTAGTCCTTCGGGCACAGATACGCAGTATTTT	CASSPSGTDTQYF
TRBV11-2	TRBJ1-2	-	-	TGTGCCAGCAGCCCCCGGGCAGGGAATAACTATGGCTACACCTTC	CASSPRAGNNYGYTF
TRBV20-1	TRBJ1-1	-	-	TGCAGTGCCCGAGGAGGTGTTGAAGCTTTCTTT	CSARGGVEAFF
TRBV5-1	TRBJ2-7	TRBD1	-	TGCGCCAGCAGCATTACAGGGGTAGGGGAGCAGTACTTC	CASSITGVGEQYF
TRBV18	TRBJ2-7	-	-	TGTGCCAGCTCACCGGACTCAGCCTACGAGCAGTACTTC	CASSPDSAYEQYF
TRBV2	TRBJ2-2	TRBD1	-	TGTGCCAGCAAAACAGGGGTCACCGGGGAGCTGTTTTTT	CASKTGVTGELFF
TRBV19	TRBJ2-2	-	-	TGTGCCAGCGCGATCCCCTTGGGCCAATACACCGGGGAGCTGTTTTTT	CASAIPLGQYTGELFF
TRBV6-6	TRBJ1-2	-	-	TGTGCCAGCAGGCAGACACGCGAGAACTATGGCTACACCTTC	CASRQTRENYGYTF
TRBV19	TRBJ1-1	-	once	TGTGCCAGTAATGCGGGGCCGAACACTGAAGCTTTCTTT	CASNAGPNTEAFF
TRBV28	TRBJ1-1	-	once	TGTGCCAGCATTCGACCTAACACTGAAGCTTTCTTT	CASIRPNTEAFF
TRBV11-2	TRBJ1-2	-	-	TGTGCCAGCAGCTTAGGGCAGCTGTACTATGGCTACACCTTC	CASSLGQLYYGYTF
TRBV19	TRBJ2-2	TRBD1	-	TGTGCCAGTGCGGACAGGGGCGACACCGGGGAGCTGTTTTTT	CASADRGDTGELFF
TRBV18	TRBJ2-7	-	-	TGTGCCAGCTCACCGGGCGGGAAGTCCTACGAGCAGTACTTC	CASSPGGKSYEQYF
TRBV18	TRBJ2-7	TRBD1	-	TGTGCCAGCTCACAAATCCGGGACAGGGCATTGTACGAGCAGTACTTC	CASSQIRDRALYEQYF
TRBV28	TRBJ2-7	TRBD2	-	TGTGCCAGCAGTTTTCGGGAGGCCTACGAGCAGTACTTC	CASSFREAYEQYF
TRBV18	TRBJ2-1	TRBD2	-	TGTGCCAGCTCACGGCCTAGCGGATACTACAATGAGCAGTTCTTC	CASSRPSGYYNEQFF
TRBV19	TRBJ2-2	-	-	TGTGCCAGTAGTATCATGGGAGGAAAGGGGACCACCGGGGAGCTGTTTTTT	CASSIMGGKGTTGELFF
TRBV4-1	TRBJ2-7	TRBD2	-	TGCGCCAGCAGCCAGGTAGGACTAGCGGCCTACGAGCAGTACTTC	CASSQVGLAAYEQYF
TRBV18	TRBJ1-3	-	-	TGTGCCAGCTCACCCTCCGAGGGTCTCTCTGGAAACACCATATATTTT	CASSPSEGLSGNTIYF
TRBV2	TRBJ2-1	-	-	TGTGCCAGCAGTGAAGTAGGGGCGAACGCCTACAATGAGCAGTTCTTC	CASSEVGANAYNEQFF
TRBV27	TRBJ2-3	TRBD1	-	TGTGCCAGCAGTTGGGGGACAGCCCACACAGATACGCAGTATTTT	CASSWGTAHTDTQYF
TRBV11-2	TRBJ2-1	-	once	TGTGCCAGCAGCTCCCTCCGGGGTCCCGGGAATGAGCAGTTCTTC	CASSSLRGPGNEQFF
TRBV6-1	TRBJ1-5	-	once	TGTGCCAGCAGTGAACAGGGGTTGGGGAAAAGCAATCAGCCCCAGCATTTT	CASSEQGLGKSNQPQHF
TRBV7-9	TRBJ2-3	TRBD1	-	TGTGCCAGCAGTTCTACAGGGGCAGATACGCAGTATTTT	CASSSTGADTQYF
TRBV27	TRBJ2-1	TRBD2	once	TGTGCCAGCAGTTCACGACTAGCGGGAGGGAACAATGAGCAGTTCTTC	CASSSRLAGGNNEQFF
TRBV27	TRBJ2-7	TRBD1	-	TGTGCCAGCAACAGAAGGGGGCGGGCATCCTACGAGCAGTACTTC	CASNRRGRASYEQYF
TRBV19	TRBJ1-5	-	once	TGTGCCAGTACCATCCCGGGCAGGGGTAGCAATCAGCCCCAGCATTTT	CASTIPGRGSNQPQHF
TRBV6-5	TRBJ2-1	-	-	TGTGCCAGCGGACAAAACAGCCAACAGTTCTTC	CASGQNSQQFF
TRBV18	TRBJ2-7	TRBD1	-	TGTGCCAGCTCACCACCGACAGGGACCTACGAGCAGTACTTC	CASSPPTGTYEQYF
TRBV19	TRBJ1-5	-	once	TGTGCCAGTAGAATAATATACGCTGGGCAGGGAAGGGAGCAGCCCCAGCATTTT	CASRIIYAGQGREQPQHF
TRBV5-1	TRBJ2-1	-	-	TGCGCCAGCAGCCCGGGGATCTCCTACAATGAGCAGTTCTTC	CASSPGISYNEQFF
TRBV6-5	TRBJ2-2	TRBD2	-	TGTGCCAGCAGTTACGACCGCGGGGGCGGGGAGCTGTTTTTT	CASSYDRGGGELFF